A single count supports the clone carrying this T cell receptor (beta chain). Antigen specificity is unknown. CDR3 length: 13 amino acids. Germline-derived CDR1 and CDR2 are SNHLY and FYNNEI. V was trimmed by 0 bases and J by 16 bases, leaving 13 bases between them. This record comes from a study of cytomegalovirus exposure and HLA in healthy donors. Whole-study findings and limits: Of the V segments, some could not be distinguished, including TRBV6-2 and TRBV6-3, and were excluded.

The PCR used 60 Vbeta and 13 Jbeta primers. Repertoires were generated with immunoSEQ multiplex PCR, while TCRdb's copy carries only in-frame clones and drops some. Of tens of thousands of clones detected, 60% to 85% appear once; the ten largest clones hold roughly 6%. The receptor comes from a male donor in good health and CMV-seropositive. The genes are TRBV2 and TRBJ1-6, with a weak D call TRBD1 (5 bases). The sequencing sample was made of PBMCs. The CDR3 DNA sequence: TGTGCCAGCAGTGAAGCTAGTAGACAGTCTCTCCACTTT. As protein: CASSEASRQSLHF.